A selection of T cell receptor beta chains follows, all from one sample in a study of blood T cell repertoires in COVID-19. Here immunoSEQ multiplex PCR was the method, and the copy in TCRdb shows in-frame clones only, minus some. The data contain around 470,000 clones, about 92% of them seen just once; the ten biggest clones take up more than 0.55%. Sequencing was performed on PBMCs or T cells enriched from blood (not recorded which). Receptor source: a man aged 18 to 30 who had recovered from COVID-19. CDR3s include the opening cysteine and the closing phenylalanine or tryptophan. The D gene is left open where the match is weak. A row's size may be missing; if present it is once, few, many or a size class.

j_call,d_call,v_call,clone_size,cdr3_nt,cdr3_aa
TRBJ2-3,TRBD2,TRBV19,-,TGTGCCAGTAGTCCCACGGAGGGACTAGCGGGAGGTCATGCTACGCAGTATTTT,CASSPTEGLAGGHATQYF
TRBJ1-6,-,TRBV5-1,once,TGCGCCAGCAGCTTGGGGACTGGGAACGAGAATTCACCCCTCCACTTT,CASSLGTGNENSPLHF
TRBJ1-1,-,TRBV11-2,-,TGTGCCAGCAGTTTGGGGCCCGGTGAGGCTTTCTTT,CASSLGPGEAFF
TRBJ1-1,TRBD1,TRBV12-5,-,TGTGCTAGTGGTTTGGTAATGGGACAGATCAACACTGAAGCTTTCTTT,CASGLVMGQINTEAFF
TRBJ1-1,TRBD1,TRBV2,-,TGTGCCAGCAGTGAAGCTCACCGGACAGGGAGACCTGAAGCTTTCTTT,CASSEAHRTGRPEAFF
TRBJ1-5,TRBD1,TRBV3-1/TRBV3-2,few,TGTGCCAGCAGCTCGCGACAGGGCCTCAATCAGCCCCAGCATTTT,CASSSRQGLNQPQHF
TRBJ2-5,TRBD2,TRBV7-2,-,TGTGCCAGCAGCTTATTCCGGGAGGCCGGGGAGACCCAGTACTTC,CASSLFREAGETQYF
TRBJ1-3,-,TRBV6-5,-,TGTGCCAGCAGATTGGACAGACTCTCTGGAAACACCATATATTTT,CASRLDRLSGNTIYF
TRBJ1-1,TRBD1,TRBV4-1,-,TGCGCCAGCAGCCAAGATAGAGACAGGGTAGGAACTGAAGCTTTCTTT,CASSQDRDRVGTEAFF
TRBJ1-3,TRBD1,TRBV27,once,TGTGCCAGCAGTCCCCGTACGGACAGGCCTGGAAACACCATATATTTT,CASSPRTDRPGNTIYF
TRBJ1-6,-,TRBV5-5,-,TGTGCCAGCAGCTTGGGACAGGCACGATCACCCCTCCACTTT,CASSLGQARSPLHF
TRBJ2-1,-,TRBV28,once,TGTGCCAGCAGCTACCCGATCGCATTGAATGAGCAGTTCTTC,CASSYPIALNEQFF
TRBJ1-1,TRBD1,TRBV6-6,-,TGTGCCAGCAGTTATGAGGGGGCAAGAGCTTTCTTT,CASSYEGARAFF
TRBJ1-1,TRBD1,TRBV11-3,-,TGTGCCAGCAGCTTAGCCGGGACAGGGTGGATTAGCACTGAAGCTTTCTTT,CASSLAGTGWISTEAFF
TRBJ1-1,-,TRBV30,-,TGTGCCTGGAGTTGGGGGGCTGAAGCTTTCTTT,CAWSWGAEAFF
TRBJ2-2,-,TRBV5-1,-,TGCGCCAGCAGCTCGTCACAGAACACCGGGGAGCTGTTTTTT,CASSSSQNTGELFF